The source of this T cell receptor beta chain is a study of beta chain features in type 1 diabetes. A sort by CD45RO/CCR7/CD25/CD127/CD95/CD27 yielded CD4+ naive, central memory, regulatory and stem cell-like memory cells. This clone was found a few times. As every portion of the isolated RNA was reverse transcribed, the sequencing read expressed TCRB transcripts. Only in-frame clones appear in the TCRdb table, and some are missing; sequencing was by immunoSEQ multiplex PCR. Here the sample spans under 550,000 clones, approximately 10% being singletons. The V and J ends lost 1 base and 1 base respectively, with 8 bases between them. The V gene's germline CDR1 is SGHTA and CDR2 FQGNSA. The length of the CDR3 is 15 residues.

The rearrangement uses TRBV7-2 and TRBJ2-1; no clear D gene. Sequenced: naive CD4+ T cells from blood. The TCR was taken from a woman aged 18-29 years in good health. CDR3 coding DNA: TGTGCCAGCAGCTTAGGACGCCCATCCTACAATGAGCAGTTCTTC. It codes for CASSLGRPSYNEQFF.